This T cell receptor (beta chain) was captured by sequencing in a study of cytomegalovirus exposure and HLA in healthy donors. The study's findings and limits: Later analysis identified a missense DCLRE1C variant that was linked to TCR beta V- and J-gene trimming. Available immune exposure information covered CMV serostatus only.

This clone appeared a few times. Its antigen is unknown. The PCR made use of 60 Vbeta and 13 Jbeta primers. TCRdb keeps only in-frame clones here, not all; method: immunoSEQ multiplex PCR. The sample lists some 110,000 clones; approximately 86% were seen once. The V end lost 0 bases, the J end lost 5 bases, and 8 bases lay between the germline ends. CDR3 size: 14 residues. Germline CDR1 MNHEY, CDR2 SVGAGI. The rearrangement links TRBV6-5 to TRBJ1-5, with unresolved D. The sequenced material came from PBMCs. The receptor's source is a man between 18 and 29 years old in good health and CMV-seronegative. The CDR3 loop reads CASSYSSRDQPQHF. CDR3 nucleotide sequence: TGTGCCAGCAGTTACTCAAGCCGCGATCAGCCCCAGCATTTT.